This is a list of T cell receptor beta chains from one sample in a study of T cell changes during pregnancy in multiple sclerosis. Data came from immunoSEQ multiplex PCR; TCRdb stores just in-frame clones and leaves some out. The data show about 53,000 clones, 90% seen once. Sequencing was performed on peripheral blood, taken after pregnancy. These receptors came from a female donor in good health, enrolled as a control in a pregnancy study. Both conserved end residues are part of each CDR3. Each record gives: V gene, J gene, D gene, clone size, CDR3 protein, CDR3 DNA. A D gene is named only where the DNA matches it firmly. A clone size is listed for some rows: how often the clone was seen (once, few, many), or a class if it is expanded.

>TRBV30|TRBJ1-2|TRBD1|.
CAWSPGTAANYGYTF
TGTGCCTGGAGTCCAGGGACAGCCGCTAACTATGGCTACACCTTC
>TRBV5-1|TRBJ2-3|TRBD1|.
CASSLTRGLHTDTQYF
TGCGCCAGCAGCTTAACCAGGGGGCTGCACACAGATACGCAGTATTTT
>TRBV10-3|TRBJ1-6|TRBD1|.
CAIGQGVISSPLHF
TGTGCCATAGGACAGGGGGTAATTAGTTCACCCCTCCACTTT
>TRBV6-1|TRBJ1-6|.|once
CASTQGMDSPLHF
TGTGCCAGCACACAGGGAATGGATTCACCCCTCCACTTT
>TRBV5-6|TRBJ1-6|TRBD1|.
CASSSDRAHVSPLHF
TGTGCCAGCAGCTCGGACAGGGCCCATGTTTCACCCCTCCACTTT
>TRBV30|TRBJ2-7|TRBD2|.
CAWRIAGASYEQYF
TGTGCCTGGAGGATAGCGGGAGCGTCCTACGAGCAGTACTTC
>TRBV11-3|TRBJ2-3|TRBD2|.
CASSFLGNLAGDTQYF
TGTGCCAGCAGCTTTTTAGGTAACCTAGCGGGGGATACGCAGTATTTT
>TRBV4-2|TRBJ1-6|.|once
CASSPLPRGGRYSPLHF
TGTGCCAGCAGCCCACTTCCGCGGGGAGGAAGATATTCACCCCTCCACTTT
>TRBV15|TRBJ1-3|.|.
CATSADPDTPSGNTIYF
TGTGCCACCAGCGCAGACCCGGACACTCCCTCTGGAAACACCATATATTTT
>TRBV6-5|TRBJ2-7|.|.
CASSYGPGEAYEQYF
TGTGCCAGCAGTTACGGGCCAGGGGAAGCGTACGAGCAGTACTTC
>TRBV21-1|TRBJ1-5|.|.
CASSIEVPDQPQHF
TGTGCCAGCAGCATAGAGGTGCCCGATCAGCCCCAGCATTTT
>TRBV29-1|TRBJ2-3|.|once
CSVEGARGKRGDTQYF
TGCAGCGTTGAAGGGGCCCGGGGTAAACGGGGAGATACGCAGTATTTT
>TRBV6-4|TRBJ2-5|.|many
CASSAYSGGQETQYF
TGTGCCAGCAGTGCCTACTCCGGGGGCCAAGAGACCCAGTACTTC
>TRBV7-2|TRBJ1-2|.|once
CASSLDRSNYGYTF
TGTGCCAGCAGCTTAGATCGGTCTAACTATGGCTACACCTTC
>TRBV19|TRBJ2-3|.|.
CASSLGSSGTQYF
TGTGCCAGTAGCCTCGGTTCCAGCGGTACGCAGTATTTT
>TRBV19|TRBJ1-6|TRBD1|.
CASSANTGTGTNF
TGTGCCAGTAGTGCGAACACCGGGACAGGGACGAACTTT
>TRBV7-3|TRBJ1-2|TRBD1|once
CASSLYRGTNYGYTF
TGTGCCAGCAGCTTATACAGGGGAACTAACTATGGCTACACCTTC
>TRBV21-1|TRBJ1-5|.|.
CASPKSRDREHQPQHF
TGTGCCAGCCCTAAATCTAGGGACAGGGAGCATCAGCCCCAGCATTTT
>TRBV15|TRBJ2-6|TRBD1|once
CATSRDPGQENSGANVLTF
TGTGCCACCAGCAGAGATCCGGGACAGGAGAACTCTGGGGCCAACGTCCTGACTTTC
>TRBV5-6|TRBJ1-2|.|.
CASSPDWGSGGYTF
TGTGCCAGCAGCCCAGACTGGGGATCAGGGGGCTACACCTTC
>TRBV28|TRBJ1-1|.|few
CASSLGAEAFF
TGTGCCAGCAGTTTGGGGGCGGAAGCTTTCTTT
>TRBV7-9|TRBJ1-6|.|.
CASSLVRQAPSSYNSPLHF
TGTGCCAGCAGCTTAGTGAGACAGGCACCTAGCTCCTATAATTCACCCCTCCACTTT
>TRBV6-4|TRBJ1-2|TRBD1|.
CASSDTGQGARGYTF
TGTGCCAGCAGTGACACGGGACAGGGGGCGCGTGGCTACACCTTC
>TRBV5-1|TRBJ2-3|TRBD1|.
CASNLRGTGSTDTQYF
TGCGCCAGCAACCTCCGGGGGACAGGAAGCACAGATACGCAGTATTTT
>TRBV7-8|TRBJ2-4|TRBD2|.
CASSSFVLRTSGDPRIQYF
TGTGCCAGCAGCTCCTTTGTGCTAAGGACTAGCGGGGATCCCCGAATTCAGTACTTC
>TRBV7-7|TRBJ1-3|TRBD1|.
CASSATGVGNTIYF
TGTGCCAGCAGCGCCACAGGGGTAGGAAACACCATATATTTT
>TRBV6-5|TRBJ1-2|TRBD1|.
CASTTGQGAPHGYTF
TGTGCCAGCACCACGGGACAGGGGGCCCCCCATGGCTACACCTTC
>TRBV6-4|TRBJ2-1|TRBD2|.
CASSDSTSGGHEQFF
TGTGCCAGCAGTGACTCGACTAGCGGGGGCCATGAGCAGTTCTTC
>TRBV5-6|TRBJ2-2|.|once
CASSLAYGRNTGELFF
TGTGCCAGCAGCTTGGCCTACGGGAGGAACACCGGGGAGCTGTTTTTT
>TRBV7-6|TRBJ2-1|TRBD1|.
CASSQGDREVEQFF
TGTGCCAGCAGCCAAGGGGACAGGGAAGTCGAGCAGTTCTTC
>TRBV9|TRBJ1-1|.|.
CASAKRGAGAGGTEAFF
TGTGCCAGCGCCAAGAGAGGGGCAGGGGCGGGTGGCACTGAAGCTTTCTTT
>TRBV13|TRBJ2-3|.|.
CASSFERALTDTQYF
TGTGCCAGCAGCTTCGAGCGGGCGCTCACAGATACGCAGTATTTT
>TRBV11-1|TRBJ2-1|TRBD1|.
CASSLGTGGSEQFF
TGTGCCAGCAGCTTAGGGACAGGGGGCAGTGAGCAGTTCTTC
>TRBV25-1|TRBJ1-4|TRBD1|.
CASSGGAGGEKLFF
TGTGCCAGCAGTGGTGGGGCAGGGGGGGAAAAACTGTTTTTT
>TRBV9|TRBJ2-6|.|.
CASSIHRDTGANVLTF
TGTGCCAGCAGCATTCACAGGGATACCGGGGCCAACGTCCTGACTTTC
>TRBV5-1|TRBJ1-2|TRBD1|.
CASSKGQPYGYTF
TGCGCCAGCAGCAAGGGACAGCCCTATGGCTACACCTTC
>TRBV30|TRBJ2-1|.|.
CAWSPLVRNEQFF
TGTGCCTGGAGTCCACTAGTGCGTAATGAGCAGTTCTTC
>TRBV27|TRBJ1-1|.|.
CASSFEGVGTEAFF
TGTGCCAGCAGTTTCGAAGGGGTTGGCACTGAAGCTTTCTTT
>TRBV28|TRBJ2-1|.|.
CASRTSGARSYNEQFF
TGTGCCAGCAGGACCTCAGGGGCACGAAGCTACAATGAGCAGTTCTTC
>TRBV7-2|TRBJ2-1|TRBD2|.
CASSLGGGRGANEQFF
TGTGCCAGCAGCTTAGGAGGCGGGCGGGGGGCGAATGAGCAGTTCTTC
>TRBV5-1|TRBJ2-1|TRBD2|.
CASSFAPGLAEPDWDEQFF
TGCGCCAGCAGCTTTGCTCCGGGACTAGCGGAGCCTGACTGGGATGAGCAGTTCTTC
>TRBV27|TRBJ2-1|TRBD2|.
CASSLISGRANEQFF
TGTGCCAGCAGTTTAATTAGCGGGAGGGCTAATGAGCAGTTCTTC
>TRBV5-4|TRBJ1-2|.|.
CASSPVGDYGYTF
TGTGCCAGCAGCCCGGTAGGAGACTATGGCTACACCTTC
>TRBV9|TRBJ2-7|TRBD2|.
CASSPVAGGSYEQYF
TGTGCCAGCAGCCCTGTAGCGGGGGGGTCCTACGAGCAGTACTTC
>TRBV6-4|TRBJ2-1|TRBD2|.
CASSSSGGAYNEQFF
TGTGCCAGCAGTAGTAGCGGGGGGGCCTACAATGAGCAGTTCTTC
>TRBV5-4|TRBJ1-2|.|.
CASRDTNYGYTF
TGTGCCAGTCGGGACACCAACTATGGCTACACCTTC
>TRBV27|TRBJ1-2|.|few
CASSLSRANYGYTF
TGTGCCAGCAGTTTATCCCGGGCTAACTATGGCTACACCTTC
>TRBV27|TRBJ2-3|.|.
CASSSRLFSTDTQYF
TGTGCCAGCAGTTCCCGTCTCTTTAGCACAGATACGCAGTATTTT
>TRBV13|TRBJ2-7|TRBD1|.
CASSYRDRGRYEQYF
TGTGCCAGCTCCTACCGGGACAGGGGACGGTACGAGCAGTACTTC
>TRBV29-1|TRBJ1-3|.|once
CSVRDRGHSGNTIYF
TGCAGCGTTCGCGACCGGGGACACTCTGGAAACACCATATATTTT
>TRBV6-4|TRBJ1-1|.|.
CASSPTANTEAFF
TGTGCCAGCAGTCCTACAGCGAACACTGAAGCTTTCTTT
>TRBV7-3|TRBJ2-5|TRBD2|.
CASSFGRAETQYF
TGTGCCAGCAGCTTTGGGAGGGCTGAGACCCAGTACTTC
>TRBV6-6|TRBJ2-7|.|.
CASNPSGGPSSYEQYF
TGTGCCAGCAACCCCTCCGGGGGGCCTAGTTCCTACGAGCAGTACTTC
>TRBV5-1|TRBJ2-3|.|.
CASSLSRSTDTQYF
TGCGCCAGCAGCTTGTCACGGAGCACAGATACGCAGTATTTT
>TRBV9|TRBJ2-5|.|.
CASSVGGRGHFQETQYF
TGTGCCAGCAGCGTAGGGGGGAGGGGACATTTCCAAGAGACCCAGTACTTC
>TRBV12-5|TRBJ1-4|.|few
CASGLGQTGNSEKLFF
TGTGCTAGTGGTTTGGGCCAAACGGGGAACAGTGAAAAACTGTTTTTT
>TRBV11-2|TRBJ2-7|.|.
CASSLVGGTMYF
TGTGCCAGCAGCTTAGTTGGGGGGACGATGTACTTC
>TRBV5-1|TRBJ1-5|TRBD1|.
CASSPSGGSNQPQHF
TGCGCCAGCAGCCCATCAGGGGGGTCTAATCAGCCCCAGCATTTT
>TRBV19|TRBJ2-1|TRBD2|.
CASSPAGRGEQFF
TGTGCCAGTAGCCCGGCAGGGAGGGGTGAGCAGTTCTTC
>TRBV5-1|TRBJ2-6|TRBD1|.
CASSLEGGTGRSGANVLTF
TGCGCCAGCAGCTTGGAAGGCGGGACAGGTCGCTCTGGGGCCAACGTCCTGACTTTC